The 5 T cell receptor beta chains given below trace back to one sample, sequenced in a study of early T cells in non-severe SARS-CoV-2 infection. TCRdb ran MiXCR on the 5' RACE reads and lists one entry per CDR3 protein. The repertoire includes around 78,000 distinct CDR3 sequences, 10% of them detected once, and approximately 8% sits in the top ten. Here the sequenced sample was whole blood, taken at baseline. The source of these receptors is an adult who was a healthcare worker with PCR-confirmed SARS-CoV-2 infection or an uninfected control (not recorded which).

V gene TRBV13 combines with J gene TRBJ2-1, with TRBD1 identical over 7 bases. CDR3 length: 15 amino acids. Germline V gene data show CDR1 as PRHDT and CDR2 as FYEKMQ (reference sequence). J gave up 9 bases and V 5 bases, and 13 bases lay outside the gene matches. The CDR3 here is CASSLTRQGSTEQFF. The CDR3 nucleotides are TGTGCCAGCAGCCTAACTAGACAGGGTTCCACTGAGCAGTTCTTC.

This clonotype was seen more than once but under ten times. The CDR3 here is CASSLAGWANQPQHF. CDR3 nucleotides: TGTGCCAGCAGCTTGGCGGGCTGGGCTAATCAGCCCCAGCATTTT. The chain carries TRBV5-5 and TRBJ1-5; D not resolved. Trimming took off 0 bases at V and 4 bases at J, with 11 bases between the two ends. The CDR3 sequence is 15 residues long. Germline lookup yields CDR1 SGHKS and CDR2 YYEKEE (reference sequence).

The sample holds a few counts of this clonotype. The rearrangement links TRBV12-3 or TRBV12-4 to TRBJ2-7; TRBD1 agrees at 9 bases. CDR3 size: 14 residues. Trimming cost V 6 bases and J 5 bases; bases outside gene matches: 8. CDR3 in amino acids: CASSPGQGFHEQYF. The CDR3 DNA is TGTGCCAGCAGCCCGGGACAGGGATTCCACGAGCAGTACTTC.

This clonotype turned up a few times. V is TRBV6-5 and J is TRBJ1-1; D unresolved. CDR1 is MNHEY, CDR2 SVGAGI, per germline. The ends were cut back, 0 bases at V and 1 base at J, with 9 bases in the middle. The CDR3 has 15 amino acids. CDR3: CASSYSYRSNTEAFF. The CDR3 DNA reads as TGTGCCAGCAGTTACTCTTACAGATCGAACACTGAAGCTTTCTTT.

This clonotype was detected ten times or more. The chain combines TRBV30 with TRBJ1-4, with 8 bases that match TRBD1. Germline-derived CDR1 and CDR2 are GTSNPN and SVGIG (reference sequence). The CDR3 length is 16 residues. J gave up 2 bases and V 3 bases, and 8 bases lay outside the gene matches. For the CDR3, the DNA is TGTGCCTGGAGCGAACAGGGGGGTTGGACTAATGAAAAACTGTTTTTT. Its protein product is CAWSEQGGWTNEKLFF.